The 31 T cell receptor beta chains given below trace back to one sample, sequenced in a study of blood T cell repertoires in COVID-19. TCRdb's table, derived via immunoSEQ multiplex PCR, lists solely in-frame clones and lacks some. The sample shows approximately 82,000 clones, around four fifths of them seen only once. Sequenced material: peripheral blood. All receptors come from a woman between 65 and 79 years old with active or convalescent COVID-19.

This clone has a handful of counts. CDR3 sequence reads: CATQRGLQQETQYF. The CDR3, as DNA: TGTGCCACCCAGCGCGGACTACAACAAGAGACCCAGTACTTC. V gene TRBV2 combines with J gene TRBJ2-5, with a possible D match to TRBD2 (6 bases). V shed 10 bases and J shed 2 bases, with 17 bases lying between them. This CDR3 contains 14 residues. The V gene's germline CDR1 is SNHLY and CDR2 FYNNEI.

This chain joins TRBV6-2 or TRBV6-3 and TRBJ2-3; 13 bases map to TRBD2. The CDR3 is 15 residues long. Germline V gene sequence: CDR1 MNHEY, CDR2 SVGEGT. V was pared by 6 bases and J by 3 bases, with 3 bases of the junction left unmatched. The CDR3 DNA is TGTGCCAGCAGCCCGGGACTAGCGGGAACAGATACGCAGTATTTT. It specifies CASSPGLAGTDTQYF.

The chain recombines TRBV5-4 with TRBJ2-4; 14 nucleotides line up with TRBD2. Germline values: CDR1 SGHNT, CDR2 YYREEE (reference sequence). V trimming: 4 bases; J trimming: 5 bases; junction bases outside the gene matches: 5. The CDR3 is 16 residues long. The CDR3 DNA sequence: TGTGCCAGCAGCACGAGACTAGCGGGGGGGCAAAACATTCAGTACTTC. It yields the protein CASSTRLAGGQNIQYF.

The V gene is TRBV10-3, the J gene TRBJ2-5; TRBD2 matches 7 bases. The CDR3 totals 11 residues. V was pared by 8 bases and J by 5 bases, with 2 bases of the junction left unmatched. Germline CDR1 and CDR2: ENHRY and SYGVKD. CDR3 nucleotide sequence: TGTGCCATCTCGGGGGGTGAGACCCAGTACTTC. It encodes CAISGGETQYF.

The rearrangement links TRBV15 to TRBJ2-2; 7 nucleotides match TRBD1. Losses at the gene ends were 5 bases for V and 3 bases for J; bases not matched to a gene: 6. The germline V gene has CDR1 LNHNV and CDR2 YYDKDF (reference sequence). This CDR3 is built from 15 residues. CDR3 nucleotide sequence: TGTGCCACCAGCTTGGACAGGACCTACACCGGGGAGCTGTTTTTT. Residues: CATSLDRTYTGELFF.

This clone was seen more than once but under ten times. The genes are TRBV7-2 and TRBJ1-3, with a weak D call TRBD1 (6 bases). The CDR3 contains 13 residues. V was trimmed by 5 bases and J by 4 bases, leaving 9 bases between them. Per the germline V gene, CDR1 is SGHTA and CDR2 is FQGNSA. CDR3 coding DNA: TGTGCCAGCAGCGACGGACAGGGAAACACCATATATTTT. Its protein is CASSDGQGNTIYF. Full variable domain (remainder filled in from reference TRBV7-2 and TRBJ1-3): GAGVSQSPSNKVTEKGKDVELRCDPISGHTALYWYRQSLGQGLEFLIYFQGNSAPDKSGLPSDRFSAERTGGSVSTLTIQRTQQEDSAVYLCASSDGQGNTIYFGEGSWLTVV.

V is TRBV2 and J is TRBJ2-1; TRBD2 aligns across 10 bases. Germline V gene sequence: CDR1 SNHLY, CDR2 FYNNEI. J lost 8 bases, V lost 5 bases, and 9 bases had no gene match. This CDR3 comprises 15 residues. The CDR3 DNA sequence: TGTGCCAGCAGTTCTCAGCGGGGGGGCTTGGATGAGCAGTTCTTC. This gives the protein CASSSQRGGLDEQFF.

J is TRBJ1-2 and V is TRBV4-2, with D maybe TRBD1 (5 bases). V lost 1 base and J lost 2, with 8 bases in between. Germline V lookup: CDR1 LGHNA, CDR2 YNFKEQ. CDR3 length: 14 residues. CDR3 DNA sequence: TGTGCCAGCAGCCAAGGGGAGGGGAACTATGGCTACACCTTC. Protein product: CASSQGEGNYGYTF.

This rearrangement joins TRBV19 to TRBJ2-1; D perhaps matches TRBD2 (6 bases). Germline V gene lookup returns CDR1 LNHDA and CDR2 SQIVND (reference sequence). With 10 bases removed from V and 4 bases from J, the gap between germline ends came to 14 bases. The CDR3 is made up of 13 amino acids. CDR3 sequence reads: CAISRTTYNEQFF. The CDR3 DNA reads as TGTGCCATTTCACGGACTACGTACAATGAGCAGTTCTTC.

CDR3 DNA sequence: TGTGCCAGCAGTTTAAACCCGGGACAGGGTACCGGGGAGCTGTTTTTT. It yields the protein CASSLNPGQGTGELFF. The gene calls are TRBV27 and TRBJ2-2; 9 bases agree with TRBD1. Germline CDR1 and CDR2: MNHEY and SMNVEV (reference sequence). The CDR3 has 16 residues. V lost 2 bases, J lost 5 bases, and 6 bases stayed unmatched.

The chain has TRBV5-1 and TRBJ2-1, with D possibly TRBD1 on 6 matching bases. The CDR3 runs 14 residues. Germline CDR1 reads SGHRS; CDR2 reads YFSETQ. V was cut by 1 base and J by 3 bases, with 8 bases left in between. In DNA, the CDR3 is TGCGCCAGCAGCTTGCAGGGGAACTACAATGAGCAGTTCTTC. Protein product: CASSLQGNYNEQFF.

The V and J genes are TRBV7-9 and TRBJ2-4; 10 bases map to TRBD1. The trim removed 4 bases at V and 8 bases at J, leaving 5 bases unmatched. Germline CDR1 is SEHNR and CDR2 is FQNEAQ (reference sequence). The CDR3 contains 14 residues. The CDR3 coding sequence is TGTGCCAGCAGCTCCCGTGGGACAGGGGACATTCAGTACTTC. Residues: CASSSRGTGDIQYF.

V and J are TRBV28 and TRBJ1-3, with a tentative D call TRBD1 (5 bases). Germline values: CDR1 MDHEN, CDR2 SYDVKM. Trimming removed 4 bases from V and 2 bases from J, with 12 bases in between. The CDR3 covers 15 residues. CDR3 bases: TGTGCCAGCAGTTCCTCGGTGGGGCCTGGAAACACCATATATTTT. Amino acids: CASSSSVGPGNTIYF.

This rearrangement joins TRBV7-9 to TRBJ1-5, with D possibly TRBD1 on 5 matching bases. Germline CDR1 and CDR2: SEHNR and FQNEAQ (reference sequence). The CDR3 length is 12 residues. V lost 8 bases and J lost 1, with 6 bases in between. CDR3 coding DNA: TGTGCCAGCCAGGGAAGCAATCAGCCCCAGCATTTT. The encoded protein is CASQGSNQPQHF.

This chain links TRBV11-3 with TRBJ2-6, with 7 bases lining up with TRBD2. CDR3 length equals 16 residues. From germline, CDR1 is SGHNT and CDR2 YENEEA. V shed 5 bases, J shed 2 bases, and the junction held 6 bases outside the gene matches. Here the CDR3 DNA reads TGTGCCAGCAGCCCCCTGGGGGGGACTGGGGCCAACGTCCTGACTTTC. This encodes CASSPLGGTGANVLTF.

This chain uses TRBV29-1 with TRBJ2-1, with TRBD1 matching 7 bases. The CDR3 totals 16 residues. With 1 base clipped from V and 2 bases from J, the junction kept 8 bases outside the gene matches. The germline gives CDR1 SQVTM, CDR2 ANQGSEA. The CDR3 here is CSVEGHRGVTYNEQFF. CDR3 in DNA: TGCAGCGTTGAAGGGCACAGGGGCGTAACCTACAATGAGCAGTTCTTC.

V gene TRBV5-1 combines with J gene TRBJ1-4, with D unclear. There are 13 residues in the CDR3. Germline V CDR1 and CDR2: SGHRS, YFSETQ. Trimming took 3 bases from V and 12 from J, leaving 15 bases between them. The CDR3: CASSYNGRGELFF. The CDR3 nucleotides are TGCGCCAGCAGCTATAACGGTCGCGGGGAACTGTTTTTT.

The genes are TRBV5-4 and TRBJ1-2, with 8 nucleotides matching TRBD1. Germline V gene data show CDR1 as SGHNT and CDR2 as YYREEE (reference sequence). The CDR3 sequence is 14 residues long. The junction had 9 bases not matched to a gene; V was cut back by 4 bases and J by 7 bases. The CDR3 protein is CASSVDRVSSGYTF. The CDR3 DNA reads TGTGCCAGCAGCGTGGACAGGGTATCATCTGGCTACACCTTC.

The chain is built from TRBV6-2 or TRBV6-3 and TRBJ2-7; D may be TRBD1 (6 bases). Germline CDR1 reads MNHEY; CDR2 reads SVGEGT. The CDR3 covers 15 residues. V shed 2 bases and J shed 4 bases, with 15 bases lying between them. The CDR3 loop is CASSYVRQAHYEQYF. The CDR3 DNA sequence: TGTGCCAGCAGTTACGTGAGACAGGCCCATTACGAGCAGTACTTC.

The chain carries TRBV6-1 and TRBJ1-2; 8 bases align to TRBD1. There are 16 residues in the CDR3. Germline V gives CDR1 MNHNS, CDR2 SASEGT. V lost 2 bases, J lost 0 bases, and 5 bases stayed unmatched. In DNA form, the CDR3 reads TGTGCCAGCAGTGAATTATGGGACAGGACTAACTATGGCTACACCTTC. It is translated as CASSELWDRTNYGYTF.

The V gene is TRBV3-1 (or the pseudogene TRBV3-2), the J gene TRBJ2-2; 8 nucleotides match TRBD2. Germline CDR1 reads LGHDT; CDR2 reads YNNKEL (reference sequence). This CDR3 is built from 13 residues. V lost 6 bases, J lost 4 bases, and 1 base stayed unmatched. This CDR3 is CASRRGATGELFF. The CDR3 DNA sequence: TGTGCCAGCAGGCGGGGGGCCACCGGGGAGCTGTTTTTT.

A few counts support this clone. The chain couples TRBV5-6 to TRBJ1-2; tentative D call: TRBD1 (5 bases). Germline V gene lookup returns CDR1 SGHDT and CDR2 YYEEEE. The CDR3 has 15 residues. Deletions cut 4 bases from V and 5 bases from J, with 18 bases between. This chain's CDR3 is CASSLLGGSGYGYTF. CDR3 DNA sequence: TGTGCCAGCAGCCTCCTGGGGGGGAGCGGGTATGGCTACACCTTC.

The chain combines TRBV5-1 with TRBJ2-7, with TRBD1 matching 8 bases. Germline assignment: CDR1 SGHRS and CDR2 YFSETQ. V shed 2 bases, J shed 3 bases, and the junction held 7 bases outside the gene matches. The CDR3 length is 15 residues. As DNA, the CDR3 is TGCGCCAGCAGCTTCGAGACAGGGGCCCTCTACGAGCAGTACTTC. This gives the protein CASSFETGALYEQYF.

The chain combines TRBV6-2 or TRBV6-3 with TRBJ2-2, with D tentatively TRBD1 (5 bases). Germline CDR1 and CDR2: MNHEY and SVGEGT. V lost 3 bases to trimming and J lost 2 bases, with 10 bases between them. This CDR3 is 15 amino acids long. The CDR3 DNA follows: TGTGCCAGCAGTTATGGGGCTAGAAACACCGGGGAGCTGTTTTTT. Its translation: CASSYGARNTGELFF.

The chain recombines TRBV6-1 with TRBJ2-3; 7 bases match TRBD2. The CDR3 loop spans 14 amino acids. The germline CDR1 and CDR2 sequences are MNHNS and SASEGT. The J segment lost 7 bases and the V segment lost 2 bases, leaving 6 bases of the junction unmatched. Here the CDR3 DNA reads TGTGCCAGCAGTGAAAGCGTTAGCGGGTATACGCAGTATTTT. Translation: CASSESVSGYTQYF.

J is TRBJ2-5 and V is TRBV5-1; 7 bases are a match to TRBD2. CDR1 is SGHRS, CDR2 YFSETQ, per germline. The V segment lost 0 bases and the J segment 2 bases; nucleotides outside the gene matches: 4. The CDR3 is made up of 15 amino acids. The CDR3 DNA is TGCGCCAGCAGCTTGGGAGTGGGGGGGCAAGAGACCCAGTACTTC. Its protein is CASSLGVGGQETQYF.

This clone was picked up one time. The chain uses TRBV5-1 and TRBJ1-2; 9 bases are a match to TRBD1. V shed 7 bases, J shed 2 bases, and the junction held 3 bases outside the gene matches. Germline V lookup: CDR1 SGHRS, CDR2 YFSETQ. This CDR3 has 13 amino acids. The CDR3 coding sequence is TGCGCCAGCGGGACAGGGCGGAACTATGGCTACACCTTC. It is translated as CASGTGRNYGYTF.

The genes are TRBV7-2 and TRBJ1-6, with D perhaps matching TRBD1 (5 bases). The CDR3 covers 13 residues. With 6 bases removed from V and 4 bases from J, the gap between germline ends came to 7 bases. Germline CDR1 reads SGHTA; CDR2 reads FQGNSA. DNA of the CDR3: TGTGCCAGCAGTCGACAGTATAATTCACCCCTCCACTTT. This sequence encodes CASSRQYNSPLHF.

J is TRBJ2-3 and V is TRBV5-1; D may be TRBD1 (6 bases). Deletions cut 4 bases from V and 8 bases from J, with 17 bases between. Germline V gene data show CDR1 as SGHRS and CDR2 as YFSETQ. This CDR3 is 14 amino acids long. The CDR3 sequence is CASSERGHRGTQYF. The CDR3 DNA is TGCGCCAGCAGCGAGAGGGGACATCGGGGTACGCAGTATTTT.

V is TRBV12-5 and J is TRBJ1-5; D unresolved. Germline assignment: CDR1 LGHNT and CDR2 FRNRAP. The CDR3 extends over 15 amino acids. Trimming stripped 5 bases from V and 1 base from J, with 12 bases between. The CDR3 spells CASGRTVNSNQPQHF. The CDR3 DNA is TGTGCTAGTGGTAGGACTGTCAACAGCAATCAGCCCCAGCATTTT.

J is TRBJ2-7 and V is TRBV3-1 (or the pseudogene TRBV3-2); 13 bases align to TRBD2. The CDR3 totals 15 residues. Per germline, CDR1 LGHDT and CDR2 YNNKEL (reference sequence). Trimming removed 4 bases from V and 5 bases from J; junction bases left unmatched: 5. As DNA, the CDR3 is TGTGCCAGCAGCCCACTAGCGGGGGGGAGTCACGAGCAGTACTTC. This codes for CASSPLAGGSHEQYF.